In its sample, the clone carrying this T cell receptor (beta chain) was seen many times. Its specificity is unknown. The iRepertoire nested amplicon-rescue multiplex PCR amplified TCR alpha and beta CDR3s from RNA. Tissue mRNA or PBMC total RNA, roughly 100-400 ng, went into one-step reverse transcription and amplification. TCRdb re-called the multiplex PCR reads with MiXCR, one entry per CDR3 protein. The sample consists of over 70,000 distinct CDR3 sequences, under 30% of them appearing once. These data originate in a study of glioma-infiltrating T cells. Trimming left V 6 bases short and J 1 base short, with 12 bases between. Germline V lookup: CDR1 MDHEN, CDR2 SYDVKM. This CDR3 spans 15 amino acids. Study results and limitations: Only very few CDR3 sequences appeared in both tissue and blood. Non-neoplastic patients had below-expected tissue-blood divergence, while all gliomas exceeded expectation.

The receptor comes from a human donor with low-grade glioma or glioblastoma, undergoing nonglioma brain surgery, or in good health (not recorded which). The chain recombines TRBV28 with TRBJ1-4; perhaps TRBD1 as D (6 bases). Material for sequencing was glioma tissue, nonneoplastic brain tissue, or PBMCs (not recorded which). CDR3 protein: CASSWAGETNEKLFF. DNA of the CDR3: TGTGCCAGCAGCTGGGCAGGGGAAACTAATGAAAAACTGTTTTTT.